This record looks at one TCR beta chain sequence and its context. Its antigen remains unknown. TCRdb's copy holds only in-frame clones and misses some; the assay was immunoSEQ multiplex PCR. The sample contains 100,000 to 150,000 clones, roughly 89% of which appear only once. This CDR3 spans 14 amino acids. The V and J ends lost 5 bases and 2 bases, in that order; junction bases with no gene match: 5. Germline V gene lookup returns CDR1 SGDLS and CDR2 YYNGEE. This record belongs to a study of T cell responses to AZD1222 COVID-19 vaccine. Overall study results and limits: Spike-specific TCR breadth and depth were elevated following two AZD1222 doses. Donors, mostly white British, included more females; clonal diversity was possibly underestimated.

The chain joins TRBV9 to TRBJ1-2, with 8 positions matching TRBD1. The sample here was peripheral blood, taken on day 0 of AZD1222 vaccination. The sequence was collected from an adult in good health. Written as DNA, the CDR3 is TGTGCCAGCAGAGCGGGACAGGCGAACTATGGCTACACCTTC. It is translated as CASRAGQANYGYTF.